Shown below are 13 T cell receptor beta chains from a single sample sequenced in a study of blood T cell repertoires in COVID-19. The repertoire was sequenced with immunoSEQ multiplex PCR; TCRdb's copy has only in-frame clones and lacks some. The profile shows about 280,000 clones, around 85% of them singletons. The sample was peripheral blood. All receptors come from a man in his fifties or sixties with active or convalescent COVID-19.

The V call is TRBV5-1, the J call TRBJ2-5, with TRBD2 identical over 8 bases. With V trimmed by 0 bases and J by 3 bases, 4 bases remained unmatched. CDR3 length: 15 amino acids. Germline loops: CDR1 SGHRS, CDR2 YFSETQ. The CDR3 DNA follows: TGCGCCAGCAGCTTGGGTAGCGGGATGGAAGAGACCCAGTACTTC. It yields the protein CASSLGSGMEETQYF.

This clone has only one observation. The chain couples TRBV23-1 to TRBJ2-1, with TRBD2 identical over 7 bases. TRBV23-1 carries the ORF label, with uncertain function. J gave up 14 bases and V 0 bases, and 16 bases lay outside the gene matches. The CDR3 is 16 residues long. The CDR3 nucleotides read TGCGCCAGCAGTCAATCACGTCCGCACCGACTAGCTTTAAAGTTCTTC. Amino acid sequence: CASSQSRPHRLALKFF.

V and J are TRBV28 and TRBJ1-2, with D perhaps matching TRBD1 (6 bases). Trimming took 11 bases from V and 5 from J, leaving 15 bases between them. The germline V gene has CDR1 MDHEN and CDR2 SYDVKM. This CDR3 has 12 amino acids. This CDR3 reads CAARDTLYGYTF. Written as DNA, the CDR3 is TGTGCCGCTCGGGACACTCTATATGGCTACACCTTC.

The chain combines TRBV19 with TRBJ1-1, with D possibly TRBD1 on 5 matching bases. CDR3 length: 16 amino acids. Germline CDR1 LNHDA, CDR2 SQIVND (reference sequence). Trimming left V 4 bases short and J 1 base short, with 16 bases between. The CDR3 nucleotides read TGTGCCAGTAGTACCAGAACCCCCGGGGGGAACACTGAAGCTTTCTTT. It is translated as CASSTRTPGGNTEAFF.

This clone was observed a handful of times. The chain combines TRBV2 with TRBJ1-5; TRBD1 aligns across 7 bases. The J segment lost 2 bases and the V segment lost 6 bases, leaving 4 bases of the junction unmatched. CDR3 length: 14 residues. The germline gives CDR1 SNHLY, CDR2 FYNNEI. CDR3 residues: CASRAGTGNQPQHF. The CDR3 coding sequence is TGTGCCAGCAGGGCCGGGACAGGCAATCAGCCCCAGCATTTT. Full variable domain (outside the CDR3, taken from reference TRBV2 and TRBJ1-5): EPEVTQTPSHQVTQMGQEVILRCVPISNHLYFYWYRQILGQKVEFLVSFYNNEISEKSEIFDDQFSVERPDGSNFTLKIRSTKLEDSAMYFCASRAGTGNQPQHFGDGTRLSIL.

This sequence joins TRBV27 and TRBJ1-1; 7 bases line up with TRBD1. This CDR3 has 13 residues. Germline-derived CDR1 and CDR2 are MNHEY and SMNVEV (reference sequence). V lost 8 bases to trimming and J lost 4 bases; unmatched junction nucleotides: 7. The CDR3 DNA reads TGTGCCAGCGACAGGGAGGTTCCCACTGAAGCTTTCTTT. It specifies CASDREVPTEAFF.

This clone has only a few counts. The V call is TRBV28, the J call TRBJ1-2; possible D gene TRBD1, 5 bases. V was clipped by 8 bases and J by 4 bases, with 23 bases between them. CDR1 MDHEN and CDR2 SYDVKM come from the germline V gene. The CDR3 is 16 amino acids. This CDR3 is CASLKSGGRFLYGYTF. CDR3 bases: TGTGCCAGCCTAAAAAGCGGGGGTCGGTTCCTCTATGGCTACACCTTC.

The chain is built from TRBV25-1 and TRBJ2-1, with D tentatively TRBD1 (5 bases). The germline CDR1 and CDR2 sequences are MGHDK and SYGVNS. Trimming stripped 7 bases from V and 6 bases from J, with 7 bases between. The CDR3 sequence is 11 residues long. The CDR3 sequence: CASNRGNEQFF. DNA for the CDR3: TGTGCCAGCAATAGGGGCAATGAGCAGTTCTTC.

Notes on this clone: Within the sample, other DNA sequences also encode this same CDR3. The chain couples TRBV30 to TRBJ2-7; tentatively, D is TRBD2 (5 bases). V was cut by 0 bases and J by 4 bases, with 10 bases left in between. CDR1 and CDR2 (germline): GTSNPN, SVGIG (reference sequence). The CDR3 runs to 13 residues. The CDR3 sequence is CAWSVGRGYEQYF. CDR3 DNA sequence: TGTGCCTGGAGTGTGGGTCGGGGTTACGAGCAGTACTTC.

This clone occurred a few times. The chain combines TRBV27 with TRBJ2-1; D is unresolved. Trimming removed 5 bases at V and 5 bases at J, with 4 bases between. CDR3 length: 11 residues. The germline gives CDR1 MNHEY, CDR2 SMNVEV (reference sequence). CDR3 coding DNA: TGTGCCAGCAGTCGGGACAATGAGCAGTTCTTC. It encodes CASSRDNEQFF.

This clone was found once. The chain is built from TRBV6-6 and TRBJ1-2; 7 bases line up with TRBD1. The CDR3 covers 14 residues. The germline V gene encodes CDR1 MNHNY and CDR2 SVGAGI (reference sequence). V shed 6 bases, J shed 3 bases, and the junction held 7 bases outside the gene matches. Written as DNA, the CDR3 is TGTGCCAGCAGCTACAGGGGTCTCGACTATGGCTACACCTTC. Its protein product is CASSYRGLDYGYTF.

This chain joins TRBV24-1 and TRBJ1-2, with D uncertain. The CDR3 is 13 residues long. Per the germline V gene, CDR1 is KGHDR and CDR2 is SFDVKD. Trimming cost V 5 bases and J 6 bases, with 12 bases left between them. DNA of the CDR3: TGTGCCACCAGTGGGAGAAAATGGGATGGCTACACCTTC. Translation: CATSGRKWDGYTF.

The CDR3 here is CASSQFKYNEQFF. DNA of the CDR3: TGTGCCAGCAGCCAATTTAAATACAATGAGCAGTTCTTC. The chain uses TRBV14 and TRBJ2-1; no definite D call. Germline values: CDR1 SGHDN, CDR2 FVKESK. The CDR3 contains 13 residues. V lost 2 bases and J 4 bases, leaving 6 bases between the germline ends.